The rows below give T cell receptor beta chains drawn from one sample of a study of long-term antiretroviral therapy in people with HIV. Method: immunoSEQ multiplex PCR; TCRdb's copy keeps in-frame clones and lacks some. The data contain tens of thousands of clones, roughly 82% of them singletons. Sequences were derived from unsorted PBMCs, sampled 0.6 years after starting antiretroviral therapy. Receptors were obtained from a man younger than 35 with HIV. Each CDR3 is given with its conserved first and last residue. A D gene is named only where the DNA matches it firmly. Clone size is stated in some rows and not others, as once, few, many or a class when expanded.

V	J	size	D	CDR3	DNA
TRBV28	TRBJ2-7	NA	TRBD1	CASSGGQGPISYEQYF	TGTGCCAGCAGTGGAGGACAGGGGCCGATATCCTACGAGCAGTACTTC
TRBV7-2	TRBJ2-1	NA	TRBD1	CASSTRRDRGNEQFF	TGTGCCAGCAGCACGCGCCGGGACAGGGGGAATGAGCAGTTCTTC
TRBV30	TRBJ2-7	once	NA	CAWSAVNEQYF	TGTGCCTGGAGTGCCGTAAACGAGCAGTACTTC
TRBV5-4	TRBJ2-5	NA	NA	CASSLRDFQETQYF	TGTGCCAGCAGCTTGCGGGACTTCCAAGAGACCCAGTACTTC
TRBV25-1	TRBJ2-1	NA	NA	CASSDRQWEQFF	TGTGCCAGCAGTGATCGACAGTGGGAGCAGTTCTTC
TRBV7-8	TRBJ1-5	NA	NA	CASSLRRGSTSNQPQHF	TGTGCCAGCAGCCTACGTAGGGGGTCTACTAGCAATCAGCCCCAGCATTTT
TRBV14	TRBJ2-7	few	TRBD2	CASSRGRSYEQYF	TGTGCCAGCAGCCGCGGGAGGTCCTACGAGCAGTACTTC
TRBV2	TRBJ1-3	NA	NA	CASTQGRTEAGNTIYF	TGTGCCAGCACTCAGGGACGGACGGAGGCTGGAAACACCATATATTTT
TRBV19	TRBJ1-1	few	NA	CASNLPGPRNTEAFF	TGTGCCAGTAATCTTCCGGGACCTCGGAACACTGAAGCTTTCTTT
TRBV5-5	TRBJ2-5	NA	NA	CASSFDQGEAETQYF	TGTGCCAGCAGCTTTGATCAGGGAGAGGCGGAGACCCAGTACTTC
TRBV13	TRBJ2-1	NA	TRBD2	CASSLGGGEQFF	TGTGCCAGCAGCTTGGGGGGGGGTGAGCAGTTCTTC
TRBV15	TRBJ2-7	once	TRBD1	CATSREGQGANEQYF	TGTGCCACCAGCAGAGAAGGACAGGGGGCCAACGAGCAGTACTTC
TRBV4-3	TRBJ2-7	NA	NA	CASSQVAGDYEQYF	TGCGCCAGCAGCCAAGTCGCTGGCGACTACGAGCAGTACTTC
TRBV4-3	TRBJ2-3	NA	TRBD1	CASSQGDRDPDTQYF	TGCGCCAGCAGCCAAGGGGACAGGGACCCAGATACGCAGTATTTT
TRBV4-3	TRBJ2-3	NA	NA	CASSQEAQGGTDTQYF	TGCGCCAGCAGCCAAGAGGCTCAGGGGGGGACAGATACGCAGTATTTT
TRBV6-1	TRBJ1-2	NA	NA	CASSEETSEGYTF	TGTGCCAGCAGTGAAGAGACGTCGGAGGGCTACACCTTC
TRBV25-1	TRBJ2-2	NA	TRBD1	CASTGTGATRGELFF	TGTGCCAGCACCGGGACAGGGGCCACTCGTGGGGAGCTGTTTTTT
TRBV4-3	TRBJ1-1	NA	NA	CASSQQMRDTEAFF	TGCGCCAGCAGCCAGCAAATGCGGGACACTGAAGCTTTCTTT
TRBV28	TRBJ1-2	NA	TRBD1	CASSASGTEYGYTF	TGTGCCAGCAGTGCTTCCGGGACAGAGTATGGCTACACCTTC
TRBV27	TRBJ2-2	NA	TRBD1	CASSLWDRDTGELFF	TGTGCCAGCAGTTTATGGGACAGAGACACCGGGGAGCTGTTTTTT
TRBV19	TRBJ1-3	NA	NA	CASSIGGHTIYF	TGTGCCAGTAGTATTGGGGGACACACCATATATTTT
TRBV4-1	TRBJ1-5	NA	NA	CASSQVPYSNQPQHF	TGCGCCAGCAGCCAAGTGCCCTATAGCAATCAGCCCCAGCATTTT
TRBV18	TRBJ1-5	NA	NA	CASSPSDRISNQPQHF	TGTGCCAGCTCACCGTCTGACAGGATAAGCAATCAGCCCCAGCATTTT
TRBV6-5	TRBJ1-1	NA	NA	CASSYSQIAGNTEAFF	TGTGCCAGCAGTTACTCTCAGATAGCGGGGAACACTGAAGCTTTCTTT
TRBV5-1	TRBJ2-3	NA	NA	CASSLFVTDTQYF	TGCGCCAGCAGCTTGTTTGTCACAGATACGCAGTATTTT
TRBV7-9	TRBJ2-2	NA	NA	CASSLQALHTGELFF	TGTGCCAGCAGCTTACAAGCACTACATACCGGGGAGCTGTTTTTT
TRBV27	TRBJ1-5	NA	NA	CASSPSGGEEVQPQHF	TGTGCCAGCAGTCCCTCGGGGGGGGAGGAAGTTCAGCCCCAGCATTTT
TRBV7-9	TRBJ1-1	NA	NA	CASTTRTEAFF	TGTGCCAGCACCACAAGAACTGAAGCTTTCTTT
TRBV7-9	TRBJ2-2	few	NA	CASSQGASTTGELFF	TGTGCCAGCAGCCAAGGGGCTTCTACCACCGGGGAGCTGTTTTTT
TRBV6-5	TRBJ2-7	few	TRBD2	CASGLGAGGYEQYF	TGTGCCAGCGGCCTAGGGGCGGGAGGTTACGAGCAGTACTTC
TRBV18	TRBJ1-1	NA	TRBD1	CASSPSTGDNTEAFF	TGTGCCAGCTCACCCTCGACAGGGGATAACACTGAAGCTTTCTTT
TRBV5-5	TRBJ2-5	few	NA	CASSGTGAAQETQYF	TGTGCCAGCAGTGGTACGGGAGCGGCACAAGAGACCCAGTACTTC
TRBV4-3	TRBJ2-7	few	NA	CASSTRLGSTYEQYF	TGCGCCAGCAGCACCCGGCTCGGCAGTACCTACGAGCAGTACTTC
TRBV6-5	TRBJ2-7	NA	NA	CASRGAGSLMPEQYF	TGTGCCAGCAGGGGGGCAGGGAGTCTCATGCCCGAGCAGTACTTC
TRBV21-1	TRBJ2-7	NA	NA	CASSKPGGRGYEQYF	TGTGCCAGCAGCAAACCGGGGGGACGCGGATACGAGCAGTACTTC
TRBV7-2	TRBJ1-5	NA	NA	CASSFRQDQPQHF	TGTGCCAGCAGCTTTCGACAGGACCAACCCCAGCATTTT
TRBV4-1	TRBJ2-7	few	NA	CASSPQGGLGVFEQYF	TGCGCCAGCAGCCCTCAGGGGGGACTAGGAGTCTTCGAGCAGTACTTC
TRBV27	TRBJ2-2	once	NA	CASSSGLMNTGELFF	TGTGCCAGCAGCTCGGGACTCATGAACACCGGGGAGCTGTTTTTT
TRBV19	TRBJ2-3	NA	NA	CASSIDPITDTQYF	TGTGCCAGTAGTATAGACCCAATCACAGATACGCAGTATTTT
TRBV7-9	TRBJ2-7	NA	NA	CASSLATGEQYF	TGTGCCAGCAGCTTAGCAACCGGCGAGCAGTACTTC
TRBV27	TRBJ2-7	NA	TRBD2	CASSFSGSYEQYF	TGTGCCAGCAGTTTCAGCGGGAGCTACGAGCAGTACTTC
TRBV14	TRBJ2-1	once	TRBD2	CASSRVLAGAYNEQFF	TGTGCCAGCAGCCGGGTACTAGCGGGAGCTTACAATGAGCAGTTCTTC
TRBV7-9	TRBJ2-7	NA	TRBD1	CASSSGTGAYEQYF	TGTGCCAGCAGCTCCGGGACAGGGGCCTACGAGCAGTACTTC
TRBV5-1	TRBJ2-3	NA	TRBD2	CASSLVAGGGDTQYF	TGCGCCAGCAGCTTGGTAGCGGGAGGCGGAGATACGCAGTATTTT
TRBV9	TRBJ2-3	NA	TRBD2	CASSLWGLRTDTQYF	TGTGCCAGCAGCCTATGGGGACTACGCACAGATACGCAGTATTTT
TRBV6-6	TRBJ1-2	NA	TRBD1	CATSRTGANYGYTF	TGTGCCACCTCTCGGACAGGCGCCAACTATGGCTACACCTTC
TRBV7-9	TRBJ2-1	NA	NA	CASSLVMSNEQFF	TGTGCCAGCAGCTTAGTTATGAGCAATGAGCAGTTCTTC
TRBV7-2	TRBJ1-1	NA	NA	CASSIADKKNTEAFF	TGTGCCAGCAGCATCGCGGACAAAAAGAACACTGAAGCTTTCTTT
TRBV4-1	TRBJ2-2	once	NA	CASSHNTGELFF	TGCGCCAGCAGCCACAACACCGGGGAGCTGTTTTTT
TRBV27	TRBJ2-7	NA	TRBD2	CASSYGAGGPFEQYF	TGTGCCAGCAGTTATGGAGCGGGAGGGCCTTTCGAGCAGTACTTC
TRBV25-1	TRBJ2-5	NA	NA	CASSESEETQYF	TGTGCCAGCAGTGAATCAGAAGAGACCCAGTACTTC
TRBV25-1	TRBJ1-2	NA	TRBD1	CASSKGTGANYGYTF	TGTGCCAGCAGTAAAGGGACAGGGGCCAACTATGGCTACACCTTC
TRBV6-6	TRBJ2-7	NA	NA	CASSPGPNHYEQYF	TGTGCCAGCAGCCCCGGACCCAACCACTACGAGCAGTACTTC